The TCR beta chain described here comes from a study of T-cell reconstitution after alpha-beta-depleted transplantation in children. On this clonotype itself: The antigen remains unidentified.

Study results and caveats: T-cell counts and diversity at one year following transplant were attributed mainly to newly produced T cells. Two months or so post-transplant, alpha-beta T cells reportedly derived from several hundred expanded graft clones.

Deletions cut 5 bases from V and 0 bases from J, with 10 bases between. CDR3 length: 15 residues. Per the germline V gene, CDR1 is MDHEN and CDR2 is SYDVKM. Unique molecular identifiers featured in how the TCRbeta library was prepared. Using its own MiXCR run on the PCR reads, TCRdb lists one record per CDR3 protein. The sample consists of fewer than 500,000 distinct CDR3 sequences, roughly 44% of them appearing once. This sequence was found in a girl aged 2-10 years with aplastic anemia, due to receive a stem cell transplant. The sequenced sample was PBMCs, obtained before TCRalphabeta/CD19-depleted stem cell transplant. The chain couples TRBV28 to TRBJ2-2; tentatively, D is TRBD2 (6 bases). The CDR3 DNA sequence: TGTGCCAGCAGTCGATCGGGGGCGAACACCGGGGAGCTGTTTTTT. Its translation: CASSRSGANTGELFF. The full variable domain, with the rest looked up from reference TRBV28 and TRBJ2-2, is DVKVTQSSRYLVKRTGEKVFLECVQDMDHENMFWYRQDPGLGLRLIYFSYDVKMKEKGDIPEGYSVSREKKERFSLILESASTNQTSMYLCASSRSGANTGELFFGEGSRLTVL.